The 2 T cell receptor beta chains given below trace back to one sample, sequenced in a study of naive and memory T cell subsets. The library had UMIs added by 3' ligation of an oligonucleotide to TCR cDNA. Amplification of ligated cDNA took four PCR rounds with SP2 and nested alpha and beta constant primers. TCRdb called the 5' RACE reads again in MiXCR, with one record for every CDR3 protein. The sample holds about 62,000 distinct CDR3 sequences; 8% are singletons and the top ten take 19%. Every receptor here comes from a female donor in good health.

This clonotype showed up many times. The chain uses TRBV5-5 and TRBJ1-5; no clear D. This CDR3 has 14 residues. V dropped 0 bases and J dropped 1 base, with 5 bases sitting between them. Germline V gene sequence: CDR1 SGHKS, CDR2 YYEKEE (reference sequence). This CDR3 reads CASSLGRSNQPQHF. The CDR3 DNA follows: TGTGCCAGCAGCTTGGGACGAAGCAATCAGCCCCAGCATTTT.

At least ten counts were recorded for this clonotype. The chain recombines TRBV7-2 with TRBJ2-7; D remains ambiguous. This CDR3 region has 14 residues. Trimming stripped 3 bases from V and 5 bases from J, with 14 bases between. Germline V gene sequence: CDR1 SGHTA, CDR2 FQGNSA. The CDR3 region has the DNA TGTGCCAGCAGCTTGGGGTGGGCTGGGAACGAGCAGTACTTC. This translates into CASSLGWAGNEQYF. Complete variable domain (other parts from reference TRBV7-2 and TRBJ2-7): GAGVSQSPSNKVTEKGKDVELRCDPISGHTALYWYRQSLGQGLEFLIYFQGNSAPDKSGLPSDRFSAERTGGSVSTLTIQRTQQEDSAVYLCASSLGWAGNEQYFGPGTRLTVT.